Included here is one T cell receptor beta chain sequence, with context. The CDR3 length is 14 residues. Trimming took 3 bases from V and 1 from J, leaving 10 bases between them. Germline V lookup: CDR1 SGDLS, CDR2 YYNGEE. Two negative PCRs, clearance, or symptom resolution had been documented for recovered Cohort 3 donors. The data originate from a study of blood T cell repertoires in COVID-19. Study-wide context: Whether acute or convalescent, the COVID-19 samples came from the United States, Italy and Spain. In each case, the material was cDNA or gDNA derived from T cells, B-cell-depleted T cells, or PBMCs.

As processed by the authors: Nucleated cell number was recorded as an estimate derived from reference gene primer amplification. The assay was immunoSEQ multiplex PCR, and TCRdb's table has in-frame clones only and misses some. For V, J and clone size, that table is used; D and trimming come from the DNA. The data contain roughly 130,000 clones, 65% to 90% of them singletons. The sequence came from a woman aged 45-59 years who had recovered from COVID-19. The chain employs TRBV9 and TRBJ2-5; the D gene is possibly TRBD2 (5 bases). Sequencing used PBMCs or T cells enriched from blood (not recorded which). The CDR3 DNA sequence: TGTGCCAGCAGCGCTTCGGGGTCCCAAGAGACCCAGTACTTC. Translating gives CASSASGSQETQYF.